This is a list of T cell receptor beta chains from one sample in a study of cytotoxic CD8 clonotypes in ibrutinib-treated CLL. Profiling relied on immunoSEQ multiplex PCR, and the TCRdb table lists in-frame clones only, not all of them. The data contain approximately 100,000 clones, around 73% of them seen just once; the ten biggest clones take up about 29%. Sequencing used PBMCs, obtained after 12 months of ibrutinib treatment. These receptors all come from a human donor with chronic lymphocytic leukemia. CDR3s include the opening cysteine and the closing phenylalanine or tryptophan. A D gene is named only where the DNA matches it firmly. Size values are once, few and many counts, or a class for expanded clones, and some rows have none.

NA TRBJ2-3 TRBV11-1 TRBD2 CASSLVGGGARDTQYF TGTGCCAGCAGCTTAGTTGGCGGGGGGGCCCGGGATACGCAGTATTTT
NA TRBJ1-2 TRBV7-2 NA CASSSSGVGGYTF TGTGCCAGCAGCTCCTCGGGGGTGGGTGGCTACACCTTC
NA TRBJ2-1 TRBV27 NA CASSLVAGALSYNEQFF TGTGCCAGCAGTTTAGTGGCGGGGGCCCTCTCCTACAATGAGCAGTTCTTC
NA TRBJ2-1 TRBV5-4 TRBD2 CASSYTSGGEPVEQFF TGTGCCAGCAGCTATACTAGCGGGGGGGAGCCCGTGGAGCAGTTCTTC
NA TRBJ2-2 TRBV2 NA CASSRTGTQINTGELFF TGTGCCAGCTCGAGAACAGGGACACAAATAAACACCGGGGAGCTGTTTTTT
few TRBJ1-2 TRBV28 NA CASRDTDNYGYTF TGTGCCAGCAGGGATACAGATAACTATGGCTACACCTTC
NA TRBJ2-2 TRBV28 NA CASSLWAQVTGELFF TGTGCCAGCAGTTTATGGGCACAGGTCACCGGGGAGCTGTTTTTT
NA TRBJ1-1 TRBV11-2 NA CASSLEVRTEAFF TGTGCCAGCAGCTTAGAGGTCCGCACTGAAGCTTTCTTT
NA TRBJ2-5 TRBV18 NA CASSSGHLQETQYF TGTGCCAGCTCATCGGGACACCTCCAAGAGACCCAGTACTTC
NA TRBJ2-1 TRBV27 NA CASSALGAGSNEQFF TGTGCCAGCAGCGCCCTCGGGGCGGGGTCCAATGAGCAGTTCTTC
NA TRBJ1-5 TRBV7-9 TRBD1 CASSTGQTNQPQHF TGTGCCAGCAGCACGGGACAGACTAATCAGCCCCAGCATTTT
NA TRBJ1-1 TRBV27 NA CASSLSGQNTEAFF TGTGCCAGCAGTTTATCTGGACAGAACACTGAAGCTTTCTTT
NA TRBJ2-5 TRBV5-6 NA CASSRRETQYF TGTGCCAGCAGCAGGAGAGAGACCCAGTACTTC
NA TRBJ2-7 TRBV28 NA CASSPSRQFQIVQYF TGTGCCAGCAGCCCATCAAGACAATTCCAGATAGTGCAGTACTTC
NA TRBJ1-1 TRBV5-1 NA CASSLEAAPFEAFF TGCGCCAGCAGCTTGGAGGCAGCACCCTTCGAAGCTTTCTTT
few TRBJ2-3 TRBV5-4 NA CASSPLSGGTDTQYF TGTGCCAGCAGCCCCCTCAGCGGAGGCACAGATACGCAGTATTTT
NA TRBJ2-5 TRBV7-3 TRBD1 CASSLTSGGFPETQYF TGTGCCAGCAGCTTAACTTCAGGGGGCTTCCCAGAGACCCAGTACTTC
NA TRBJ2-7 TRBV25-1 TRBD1 CASSASQGIRYEQYF TGTGCCAGCAGTGCCTCACAGGGGATTCGCTACGAGCAGTACTTC
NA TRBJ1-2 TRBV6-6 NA CASSYLQGNYGYTF TGTGCCAGCAGTTATTTGCAGGGTAACTATGGCTACACCTTC
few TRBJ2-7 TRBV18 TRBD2 CASSPASGGNEQYF TGTGCCAGCTCACCAGCTAGCGGGGGAAACGAGCAGTACTTC
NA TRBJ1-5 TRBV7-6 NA CASSFVGADQPQHF TGTGCCAGCAGCTTTGTGGGGGCAGATCAGCCCCAGCATTTT
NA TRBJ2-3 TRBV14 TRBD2 CASSQDGVAFGGGPQYF TGTGCCAGCAGCCAAGACGGGGTAGCATTTGGCGGGGGGCCGCAGTATTTT
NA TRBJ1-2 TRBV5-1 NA CASSLGVNYGYTF TGCGCCAGCAGCTTGGGGGTGAACTATGGCTACACCTTC
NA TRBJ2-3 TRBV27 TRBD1 CASRQGTTDTQYF TGTGCCAGCAGACAGGGGACCACAGATACGCAGTATTTT
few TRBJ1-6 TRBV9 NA CASALEEGAPLHF TGTGCCAGCGCCCTCGAAGAAGGGGCACCCCTCCACTTT
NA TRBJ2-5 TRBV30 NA CAWSKLVGGPETQYF TGTGCCTGGAGTAAACTCGTCGGGGGTCCAGAGACCCAGTACTTC
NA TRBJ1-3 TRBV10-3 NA CAISEGSYSGNTIYF TGTGCCATCAGTGAGGGTTCATACTCTGGAAACACCATATATTTT
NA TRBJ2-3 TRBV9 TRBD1 CASSVGTGRITDTQYF TGTGCCAGCAGCGTGGGGACAGGGAGGATAACAGATACGCAGTATTTT
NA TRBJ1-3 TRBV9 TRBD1 CASSVGQGFSGNTIYF TGTGCCAGCAGCGTTGGACAGGGTTTCTCTGGAAACACCATATATTTT
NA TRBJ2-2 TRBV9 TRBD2 CASKASGGPITGELFF TGTGCCAGCAAAGCTAGCGGGGGGCCAATCACCGGGGAGCTGTTTTTT
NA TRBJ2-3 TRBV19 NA CASSERAGDTQYF TGTGCCAGTAGTGAGAGAGCGGGAGATACGCAGTATTTT
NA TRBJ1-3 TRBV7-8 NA CASSPGTGGNTIYF TGTGCCAGCAGCCCTGGGACGGGTGGAAACACCATATATTTT
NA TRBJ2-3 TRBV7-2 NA CASSPSLPDTQYF TGTGCCAGCAGCCCTAGCCTTCCAGATACGCAGTATTTT
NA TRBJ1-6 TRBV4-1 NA CASSRPGSPLHF TGCGCCAGCAGCCGCCCCGGGTCACCCCTCCACTTT
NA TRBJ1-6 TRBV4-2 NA CASSQGFRDHSPLHF TGTGCCAGCAGCCAAGGGTTCAGGGACCATTCACCCCTCCACTTT
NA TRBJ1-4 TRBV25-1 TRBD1 CASSVQGAANEKLFF TGTGCCAGCAGCGTACAGGGGGCGGCTAATGAAAAACTGTTTTTT
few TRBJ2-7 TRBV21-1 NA CASSKRGEDSDEQYF TGTGCCAGCAGCAAACGCGGAGAGGACTCAGACGAGCAGTACTTC
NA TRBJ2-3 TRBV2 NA CASSVDPSSTDTQYF TGTGCCAGCAGCGTGGATCCCTCTAGCACAGATACGCAGTATTTT
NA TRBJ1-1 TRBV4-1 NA CASSPIPGVHRTNTEAFF TGCGCCAGCAGCCCCATTCCGGGTGTCCATCGGACGAACACTGAAGCTTTCTTT
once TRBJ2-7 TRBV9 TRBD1 CASSVGPGQGPYEQYF TGTGCCAGCAGCGTAGGCCCCGGACAGGGTCCCTACGAGCAGTACTTC
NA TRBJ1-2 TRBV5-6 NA CASSLGGANGYGYTF TGTGCCAGCAGCTTAGGAGGGGCTAACGGCTATGGCTACACCTTC
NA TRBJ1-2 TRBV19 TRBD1 CASTQGGSTNYGYTF TGTGCCAGTACCCAAGGGGGCAGTACTAACTATGGCTACACCTTC
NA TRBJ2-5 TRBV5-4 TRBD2 CASSLARGGEGQETQYF TGTGCCAGCAGCTTGGCCCGCGGGGGGGAAGGGCAAGAGACCCAGTACTTC
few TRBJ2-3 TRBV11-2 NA CASSYTSSRADTQYF TGTGCCAGCAGCTATACTTCCTCTAGAGCAGATACGCAGTATTTT
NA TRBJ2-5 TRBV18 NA CASSSGQTRETQYF TGTGCCAGCTCATCCGGACAGACGAGAGAGACCCAGTACTTC
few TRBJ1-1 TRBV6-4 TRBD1 CASSLTGGNTEAFF TGTGCCAGCAGTCTCACAGGGGGAAACACTGAAGCTTTCTTT
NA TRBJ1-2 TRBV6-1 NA CASEGGPNYGYTF TGTGCCAGCGAGGGCGGACCTAACTATGGCTACACCTTC
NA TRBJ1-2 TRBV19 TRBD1 CASSRTGGVGYGYTF TGTGCCAGTAGTCGGACAGGGGGCGTAGGCTATGGCTACACCTTC
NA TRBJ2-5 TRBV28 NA CASSFNGWETQYF TGTGCCAGCAGTTTTAACGGGTGGGAGACCCAGTACTTC
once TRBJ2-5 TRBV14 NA CASSRSSGETQYF TGTGCCAGCAGCCGCAGTAGCGGAGAGACCCAGTACTTC